The sequence of this T cell receptor beta chain was determined in a study of T cell changes during pregnancy in multiple sclerosis. The CDR3 has 13 residues. Trimming shortened V by 7 bases and J by 5 bases, and 15 bases separated the two germline ends. Germline values: CDR1 SGHRS, CDR2 YFSETQ. Assay used: immunoSEQ multiplex PCR; TCRdb lists only in-frame clones, some missing. Here the sample spans roughly 87,000 clones, just over 90% being singletons. The clonotype originates from a female donor in good health, enrolled as a control in a pregnancy study. Sequences were derived from peripheral blood, sampled in the third trimester of pregnancy. V gene TRBV5-1 combines with J gene TRBJ1-1; D not resolved. The CDR3 nucleotides are TGCGCCAGCGGGGAGGGTCTGGGTACTGAAGCTTTCTTT. It specifies CASGEGLGTEAFF.